This TCR beta chain appears in the sequencing data of a study of a mutant IDH1 vaccine in newly diagnosed glioma. The overall study: Administration of eight vaccinations to patients took place in weeks 1, 3, 5, 7, 11, 15, 19, 23. Pretreatment consisted of radiotherapy, temozolomide, or both, with most receiving both.

The germline gives CDR1 SQVTM, CDR2 ANQGSEA. The CDR3 is made up of 11 amino acids. With 1 base removed from V and 6 bases from J, the gap between germline ends came to 6 bases. Time point in this sample: week 5, during vaccination. Alongside topical imiquimod, each dose of vaccine comprised 300 ug of mutant IDH1 20-mer peptide. On this clone itself: Antigen: not known.

TCRdb's table, derived via immunoSEQ multiplex PCR, lists solely in-frame clones and lacks some. The table shows roughly 30,000 clones, with 70% to 85% occurring only once. The V call is TRBV29-1, the J call TRBJ1-1; D gene uncertain. The TCR originated in a man aged 25 to 40 with glioma. The material was PBMCs, obtained from a glioma patient whose treatment included an IDH1 peptide vaccine. CDR3 amino acids: CSVEAGAEAFF. In DNA, the CDR3 is TGCAGCGTTGAAGCTGGGGCTGAAGCTTTCTTT.